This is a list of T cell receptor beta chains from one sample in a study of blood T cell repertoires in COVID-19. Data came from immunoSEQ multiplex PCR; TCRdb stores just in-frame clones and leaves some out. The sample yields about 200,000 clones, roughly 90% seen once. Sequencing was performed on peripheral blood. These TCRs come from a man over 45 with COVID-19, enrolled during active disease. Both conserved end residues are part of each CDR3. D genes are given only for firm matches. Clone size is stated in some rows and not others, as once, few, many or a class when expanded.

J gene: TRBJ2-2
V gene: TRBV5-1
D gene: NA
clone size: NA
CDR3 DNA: TGCGCCAGCAGCTTGGAACAGGGCGAGGCCGGGGAGCTGTTTTTT
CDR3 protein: CASSLEQGEAGELFF

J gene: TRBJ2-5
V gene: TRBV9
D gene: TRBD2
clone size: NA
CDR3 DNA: TGTGCCAGCAGCGTAGACGGGACTAGCGGGGGCAGGGGGACCCAGTACTTC
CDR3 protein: CASSVDGTSGGRGTQYF

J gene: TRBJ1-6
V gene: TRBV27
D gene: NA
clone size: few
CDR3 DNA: TGTGCCAGCAGCATCCGGGACAATAGACCACCCCTCCACTTT
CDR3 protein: CASSIRDNRPPLHF

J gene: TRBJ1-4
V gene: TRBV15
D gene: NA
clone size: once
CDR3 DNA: TGTGCCACCAGCAGAAAAACCGGGGAGGGCGAAAAACTGTTTTTT
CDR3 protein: CATSRKTGEGEKLFF

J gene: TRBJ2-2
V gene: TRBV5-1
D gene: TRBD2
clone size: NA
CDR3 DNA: TGCGCCAGCAGCTTGATTCGTGGGAGGGCCTCCTCCGGGGAGCTGTTTTTT
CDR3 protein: CASSLIRGRASSGELFF

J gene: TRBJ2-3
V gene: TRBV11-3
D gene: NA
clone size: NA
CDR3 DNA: TGTGCCAGCAGCCTCGGTGGCACAGATACGCAGTATTTT
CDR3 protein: CASSLGGTDTQYF

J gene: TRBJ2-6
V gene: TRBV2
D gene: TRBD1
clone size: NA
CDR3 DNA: TGTGCCAGCAGAGTACAGGGGAGCGGGGCCAACGTCCTGACTTTC
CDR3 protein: CASRVQGSGANVLTF

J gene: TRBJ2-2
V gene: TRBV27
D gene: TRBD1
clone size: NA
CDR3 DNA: TGTGCCAGCAGTTTGACCTTGGAGGCAGGGGGCTTTGACACCGGGGAGCTGTTTTTT
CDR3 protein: CASSLTLEAGGFDTGELFF

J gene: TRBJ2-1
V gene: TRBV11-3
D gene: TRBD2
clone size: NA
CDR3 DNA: TGTGCCAGCAGCCCCCGAGGGACTAGCGGGGGGGCAGGCGAGCAGTTCTTC
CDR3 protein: CASSPRGTSGGAGEQFF

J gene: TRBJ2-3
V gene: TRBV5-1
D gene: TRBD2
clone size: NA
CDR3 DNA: TGCGCCAGCAGCCCACTAGCGGAAGTCACAGATACGCAGTATTTT
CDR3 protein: CASSPLAEVTDTQYF

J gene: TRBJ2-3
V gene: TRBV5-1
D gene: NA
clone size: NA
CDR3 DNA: TGCGCCAGCAGCTTGTTCGAGGAATCAGATACGCAGTATTTT
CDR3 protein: CASSLFEESDTQYF

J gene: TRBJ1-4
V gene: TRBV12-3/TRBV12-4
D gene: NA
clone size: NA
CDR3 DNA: TGTGCCAGCAGTTTCGGGGGTAATGAAAAACTGTTTTTT
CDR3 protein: CASSFGGNEKLFF

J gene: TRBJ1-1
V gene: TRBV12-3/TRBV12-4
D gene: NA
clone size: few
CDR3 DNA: TGTGCCAGCAGGTTCGGGGACACTGAAGCTTTCTTT
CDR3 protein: CASRFGDTEAFF

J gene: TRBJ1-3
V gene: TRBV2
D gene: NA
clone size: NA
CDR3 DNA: TGTGCCAGCAGTGATGTGCCAGATTCTGGAAACACCATATATTTT
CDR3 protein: CASSDVPDSGNTIYF

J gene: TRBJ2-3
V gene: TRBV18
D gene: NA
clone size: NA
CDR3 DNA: TGTGCCAGCTCACCACAGCCCCCCGCTAGCACAGATACGCAGTATTTT
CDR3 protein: CASSPQPPASTDTQYF

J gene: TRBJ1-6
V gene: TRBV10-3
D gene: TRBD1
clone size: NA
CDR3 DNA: TGTGCCATCAGTGAGACACCGACAGGGGTGGGAATTTCACCCCTCCACTTT
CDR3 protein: CAISETPTGVGISPLHF

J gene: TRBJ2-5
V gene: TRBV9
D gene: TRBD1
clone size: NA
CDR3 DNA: TGTGCCAGCAGCGTAAGCCCCGGACAGGGGAAAGTGGGGACCCAGTACTTC
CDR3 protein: CASSVSPGQGKVGTQYF

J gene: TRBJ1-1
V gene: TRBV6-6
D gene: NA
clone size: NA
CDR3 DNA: TGTGCCAGCAGGGGGGGGCAATCTGAAGCTTTCTTT
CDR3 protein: CASRGGQSEAFF

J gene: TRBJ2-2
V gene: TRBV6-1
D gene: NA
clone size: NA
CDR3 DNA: TGTGCCAGCAGTGAATTGGAGGGGCACACCGGGGAGCTGTTTTTT
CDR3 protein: CASSELEGHTGELFF

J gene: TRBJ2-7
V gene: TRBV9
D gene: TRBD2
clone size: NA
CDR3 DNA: TGTGCCAGCAGCCCCGGGGGGGGGCCGGGTGAGCAGTACTTC
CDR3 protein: CASSPGGGPGEQYF

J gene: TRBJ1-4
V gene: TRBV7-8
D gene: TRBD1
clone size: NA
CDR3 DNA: TGTGCCAGCAGCTCGATCAGGACAGGGGCTAATGAAAAACTGTTTTTT
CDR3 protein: CASSSIRTGANEKLFF

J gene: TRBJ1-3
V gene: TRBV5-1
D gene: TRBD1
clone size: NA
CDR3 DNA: TGCGCCAGCAGCGCCTCCGGGACAGGGACTGGAAACACCATATATTTT
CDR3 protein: CASSASGTGTGNTIYF

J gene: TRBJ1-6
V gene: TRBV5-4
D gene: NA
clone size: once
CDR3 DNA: TGTGCCAGCAGCCTGAAAATTGACAGTATTGCCTCCTATAATTCACCCCTCCACTTT
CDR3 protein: CASSLKIDSIASYNSPLHF

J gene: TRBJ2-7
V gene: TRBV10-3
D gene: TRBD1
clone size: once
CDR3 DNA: TGTGCCATCAGTGCTGGACAGGCCTCCTACGAGCAGTACTTC
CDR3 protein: CAISAGQASYEQYF

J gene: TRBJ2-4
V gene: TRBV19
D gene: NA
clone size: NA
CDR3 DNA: TGTGCCAGTAGTATAGATGGGGCGGGGAACTACAAAAACATTCAGTACTTC
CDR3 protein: CASSIDGAGNYKNIQYF

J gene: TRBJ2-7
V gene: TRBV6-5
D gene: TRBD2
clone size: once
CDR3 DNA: TGTGCCAGCAGGACACTAGCGGGAGTATCCGAGCAGTACTTC
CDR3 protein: CASRTLAGVSEQYF

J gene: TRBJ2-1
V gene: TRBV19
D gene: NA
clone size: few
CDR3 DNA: TGTGCCTCAAACCCTGCAGGGGGGATTTATGAGCAGTTCTTC
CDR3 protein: CASNPAGGIYEQFF

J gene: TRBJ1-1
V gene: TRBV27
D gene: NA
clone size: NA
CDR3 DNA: TGTGCCAGCAGTGGACAGATGAACACTGAAGCTTTCTTT
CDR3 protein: CASSGQMNTEAFF

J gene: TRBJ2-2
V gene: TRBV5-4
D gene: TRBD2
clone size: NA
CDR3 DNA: TGTGCCAGCAGCTCACTAGCGGGGGCCCCCCCCGGGGAGCTGTTTTTT
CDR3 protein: CASSSLAGAPPGELFF

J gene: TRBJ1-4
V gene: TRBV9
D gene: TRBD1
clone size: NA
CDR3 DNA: TGTGCCAGCAGCGCTATGGGACAGGGTAATGCTGAAAAACTGTTTTTT
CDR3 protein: CASSAMGQGNAEKLFF

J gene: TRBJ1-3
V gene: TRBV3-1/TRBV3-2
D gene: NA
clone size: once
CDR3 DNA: TGTGCCAGCACGGTACGGGGAAACACCATATATTTT
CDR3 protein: CASTVRGNTIYF

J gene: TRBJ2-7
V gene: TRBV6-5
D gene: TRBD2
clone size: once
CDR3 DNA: TGTGCCAGCAGTTACGGTGGGGGGGTCTCCTACGAGCAGTACTTC
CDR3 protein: CASSYGGGVSYEQYF

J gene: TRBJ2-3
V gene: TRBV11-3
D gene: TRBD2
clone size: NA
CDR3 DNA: TGTGCCAGCAGCCCCGAAGCGGGGGGCGCAGATACGCAGTATTTT
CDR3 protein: CASSPEAGGADTQYF

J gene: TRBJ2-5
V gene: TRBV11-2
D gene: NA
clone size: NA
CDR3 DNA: TGTGCCAGCAGCTTAGAGGGGCAGGGGTTGTGGGAGACCCAGTACTTC
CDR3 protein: CASSLEGQGLWETQYF

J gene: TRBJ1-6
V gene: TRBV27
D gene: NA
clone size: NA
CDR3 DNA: TGTGCCAGCAGTCCATCAATTAATTCACCCCTCCACTTT
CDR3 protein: CASSPSINSPLHF

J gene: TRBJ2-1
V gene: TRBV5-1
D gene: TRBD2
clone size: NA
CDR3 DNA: TGCGCCAGCAGCTTGGGGCTAGCGGGGGCTCTCAATGAGCAGTTCTTC
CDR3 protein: CASSLGLAGALNEQFF

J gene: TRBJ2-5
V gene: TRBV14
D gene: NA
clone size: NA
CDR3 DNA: TGTGCCAGCAGCCCCATCGGAGAGACCCAGTACTTC
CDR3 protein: CASSPIGETQYF

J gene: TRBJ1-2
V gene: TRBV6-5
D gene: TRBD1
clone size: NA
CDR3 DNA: TGTGCCAGCAGTTACTCGAGACAGGGGGCCGACTATGGCTACACCTTC
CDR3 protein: CASSYSRQGADYGYTF

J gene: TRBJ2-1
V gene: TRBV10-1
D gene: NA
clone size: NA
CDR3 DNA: TGCGCCAGCAGTGAGAACGGGAATGAGCAGTTCTTC
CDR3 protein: CASSENGNEQFF

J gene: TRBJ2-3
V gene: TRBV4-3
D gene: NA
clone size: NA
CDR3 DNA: TGCGCCAGCAGCCAAGATGCGGCAGGGCGCACAGATACGCAGTATTTT
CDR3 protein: CASSQDAAGRTDTQYF

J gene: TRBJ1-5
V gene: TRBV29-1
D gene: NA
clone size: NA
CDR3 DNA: TGCAGGCCTCCGGGTCAGCCCCAGCATTTT
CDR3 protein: CRPPGQPQHF

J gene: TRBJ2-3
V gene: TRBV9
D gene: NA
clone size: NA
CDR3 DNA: TGTGCCAGCAGACGGACAGCGACAGATACCACGCAGTATTTT
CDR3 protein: CASRRTATDTTQYF

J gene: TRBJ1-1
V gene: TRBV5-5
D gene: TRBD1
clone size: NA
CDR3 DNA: TGTGCCAGCAGCTTGGTAGGGGGACAGAGGAACACTGAAGCTTTCTTT
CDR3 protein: CASSLVGGQRNTEAFF

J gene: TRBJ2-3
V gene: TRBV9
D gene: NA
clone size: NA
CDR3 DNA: TGTGCCAGCAGCGTTGTAGGCGGGAGCACAGATACGCAGTATTTT
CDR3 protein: CASSVVGGSTDTQYF

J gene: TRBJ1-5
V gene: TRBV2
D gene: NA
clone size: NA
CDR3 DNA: TGTGCCAGCAGTTTCACAGATAGCAATCAGCCCCAGCATTTT
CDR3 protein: CASSFTDSNQPQHF

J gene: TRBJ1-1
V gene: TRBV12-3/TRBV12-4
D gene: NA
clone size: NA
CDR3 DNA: TGTGCCAGCAGTTTAGCCAGTTATACTGAAGCTTTCTTT
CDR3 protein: CASSLASYTEAFF

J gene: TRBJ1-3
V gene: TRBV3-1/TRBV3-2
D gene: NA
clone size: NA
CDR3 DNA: TGTGCCAGCAGCCAAGGGCTCCGGGACAAGTTCTCTGGAAACACCATATATTTT
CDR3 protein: CASSQGLRDKFSGNTIYF

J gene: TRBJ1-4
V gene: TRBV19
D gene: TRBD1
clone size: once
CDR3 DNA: TGTGCCAGTAGTACGACAGGGATCGAATTGGAAAAACTGTTTTTT
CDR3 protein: CASSTTGIELEKLFF

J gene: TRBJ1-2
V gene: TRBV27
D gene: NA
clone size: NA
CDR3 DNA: TGTGCCAGCAGTGGCGGCTGGGACTATGGCTACACCTTC
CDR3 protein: CASSGGWDYGYTF

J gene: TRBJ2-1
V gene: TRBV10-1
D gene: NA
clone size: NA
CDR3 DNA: TGCGCCAGCAGTCGGGGGGCAGGTGGGTACGGGCAGTTCTTC
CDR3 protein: CASSRGAGGYGQFF